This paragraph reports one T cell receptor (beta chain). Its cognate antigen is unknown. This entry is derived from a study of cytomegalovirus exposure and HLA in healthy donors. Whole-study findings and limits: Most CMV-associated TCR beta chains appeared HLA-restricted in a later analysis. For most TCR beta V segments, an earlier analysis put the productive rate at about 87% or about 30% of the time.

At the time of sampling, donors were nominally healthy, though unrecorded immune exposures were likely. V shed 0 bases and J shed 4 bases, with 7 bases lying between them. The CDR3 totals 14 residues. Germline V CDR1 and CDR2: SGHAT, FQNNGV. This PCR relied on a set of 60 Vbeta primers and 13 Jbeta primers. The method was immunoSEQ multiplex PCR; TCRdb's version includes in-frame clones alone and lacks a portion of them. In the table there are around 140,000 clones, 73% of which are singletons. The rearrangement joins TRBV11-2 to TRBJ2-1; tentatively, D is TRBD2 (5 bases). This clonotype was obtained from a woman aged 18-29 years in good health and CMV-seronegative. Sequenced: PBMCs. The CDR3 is CASSLDPGYNEQFF. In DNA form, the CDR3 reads TGTGCCAGCAGCTTAGACCCGGGATACAATGAGCAGTTCTTC.